The source of this T cell receptor beta chain is a study of shared clonotypes between healthy human individuals. For this clone: Its antigen is not known.

Sequenced by immunoSEQ multiplex PCR; TCRdb stores in-frame clones only, minus some. This sample has about 2.1 million clones; roughly 93% occur once, and the top ten carry 1.5% to 2%. The study, taken as a whole, reports: Represented genetic and exposure-history diversity was restricted by having few donors. Sequencing depth was a factor that was expected to affect clonotype sharing among donors.

Naivety among CD8 cells was defined by CD45RO negativity and positive CCR7 selection, thereby excluding terminally differentiated effector memory CD45RA+ cells. The clonotype originates from a man aged 18 to 35 in good health. Some clones in this sample may be carry-over from other donors' samples. The sequencing sample was made of naive CD8+ T cells from PBMCs.

CDR3 DNA sequence: TGCAGCGTTTCCAGACACGAGACAGAGAACTATGGCTACACCTTC. Its translation: CSVSRHETENYGYTF. This chain links TRBV29-1 with TRBJ1-2; tentative D call: TRBD1 (5 bases). The germline V and J ends were trimmed by 5 bases and 2 bases, with 18 bases remaining between them. CDR3 length: 15 residues. In germline, CDR1 is SQVTM, CDR2 ANQGSEA.